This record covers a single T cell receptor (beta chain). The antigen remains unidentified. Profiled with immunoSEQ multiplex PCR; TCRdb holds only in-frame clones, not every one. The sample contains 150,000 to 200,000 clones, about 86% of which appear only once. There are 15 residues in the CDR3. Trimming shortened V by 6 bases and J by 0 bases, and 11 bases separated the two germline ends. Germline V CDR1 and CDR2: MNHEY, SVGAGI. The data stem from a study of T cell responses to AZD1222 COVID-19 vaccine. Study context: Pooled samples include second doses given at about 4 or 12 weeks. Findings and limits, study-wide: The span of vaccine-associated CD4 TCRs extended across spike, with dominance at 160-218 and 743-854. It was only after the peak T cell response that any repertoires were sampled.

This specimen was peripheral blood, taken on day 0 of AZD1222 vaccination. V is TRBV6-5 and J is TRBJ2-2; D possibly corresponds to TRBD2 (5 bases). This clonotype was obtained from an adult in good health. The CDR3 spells CASSRLGANTGELFF. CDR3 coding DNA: TGTGCCAGCAGCCGCCTGGGAGCGAACACCGGGGAGCTGTTTTTT.